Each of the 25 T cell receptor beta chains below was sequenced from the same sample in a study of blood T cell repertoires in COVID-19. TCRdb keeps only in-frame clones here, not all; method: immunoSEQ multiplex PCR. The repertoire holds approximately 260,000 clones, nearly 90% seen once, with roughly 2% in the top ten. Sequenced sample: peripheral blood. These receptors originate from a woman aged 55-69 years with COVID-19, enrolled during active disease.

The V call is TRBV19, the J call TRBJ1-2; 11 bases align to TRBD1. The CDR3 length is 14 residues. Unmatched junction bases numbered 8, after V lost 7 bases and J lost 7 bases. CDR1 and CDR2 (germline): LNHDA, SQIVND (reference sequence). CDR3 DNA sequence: TGTGCCAGTACCCCTGGACAGGGGGCATCTGGCTACACCTTC. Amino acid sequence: CASTPGQGASGYTF.

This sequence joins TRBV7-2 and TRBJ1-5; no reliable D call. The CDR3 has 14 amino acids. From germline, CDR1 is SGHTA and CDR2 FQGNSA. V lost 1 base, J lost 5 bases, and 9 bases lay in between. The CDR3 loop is CASSLGSADQPQHF. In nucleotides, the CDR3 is TGTGCCAGCAGCTTAGGATCTGCAGATCAGCCCCAGCATTTT.

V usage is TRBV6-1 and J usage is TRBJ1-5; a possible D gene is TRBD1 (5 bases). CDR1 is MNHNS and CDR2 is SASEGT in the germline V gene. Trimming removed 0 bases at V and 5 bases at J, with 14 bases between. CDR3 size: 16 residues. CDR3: CASSEARQMGYQPQHF. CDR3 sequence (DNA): TGTGCCAGCAGTGAAGCAAGACAGATGGGCTATCAGCCCCAGCATTTT.

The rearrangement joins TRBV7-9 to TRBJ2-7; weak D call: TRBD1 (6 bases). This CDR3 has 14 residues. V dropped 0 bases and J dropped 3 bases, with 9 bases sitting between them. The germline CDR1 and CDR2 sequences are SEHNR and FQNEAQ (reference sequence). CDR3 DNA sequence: TGTGCCAGCAGCTTAGCGGCAGGGGTCTACGAGCAGTACTTC. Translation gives CASSLAAGVYEQYF.

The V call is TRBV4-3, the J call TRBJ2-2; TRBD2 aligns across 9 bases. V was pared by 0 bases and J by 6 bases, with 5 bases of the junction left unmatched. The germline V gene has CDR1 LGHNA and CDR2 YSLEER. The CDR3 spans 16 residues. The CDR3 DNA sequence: TGCGCCAGCAGCCAAGATTTAGCGGGGGCCGCCGGGGAGCTGTTTTTT. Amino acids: CASSQDLAGAAGELFF.

As DNA, the CDR3 is TGTGCCAGCAGCTTAGCGAGGGGACAGGGGCCTGAAGCTTTCTTT. Translated: CASSLARGQGPEAFF. This chain connects TRBV7-2 to TRBJ1-1; 10 bases map to TRBD1. Germline CDR1 reads SGHTA; CDR2 reads FQGNSA. The V segment lost 0 bases and the J segment 6 bases; nucleotides outside the gene matches: 4. The CDR3 consists of 15 residues.

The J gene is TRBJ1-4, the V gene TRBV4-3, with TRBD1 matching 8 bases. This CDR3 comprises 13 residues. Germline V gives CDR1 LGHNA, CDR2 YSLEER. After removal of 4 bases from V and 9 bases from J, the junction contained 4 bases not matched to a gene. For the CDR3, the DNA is TGCGCCAGCAGCCCCGGACAGGGTCAAAAACTGTTTTTT. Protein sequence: CASSPGQGQKLFF.

The CDR3 bases are TGTGCCAGCAGCTTAGGGACAGGCGGCTTATTGAACACTGAAGCTTTCTTT. This encodes CASSLGTGGLLNTEAFF. This chain links TRBV7-4 with TRBJ1-1, with 7 bases lining up with TRBD1. The trim removed 1 base at V and 0 bases at J, leaving 8 bases unmatched. Germline CDR1 is SGHVT and CDR2 is SQSDAQ. CDR3 length: 17 amino acids. Supplemented by reference TRBV7-4 and TRBJ1-1, the full variable domain reads GAGVSQSPRYKVAKRGRDVALRCDSISGHVTLYWYRQTLGQGSEVLTYSQSDAQRDKSGRPSGRFSAERPERSVSTLKIQRTEQGDSAVYLCASSLGTGGLLNTEAFFGQGTRLTVV.

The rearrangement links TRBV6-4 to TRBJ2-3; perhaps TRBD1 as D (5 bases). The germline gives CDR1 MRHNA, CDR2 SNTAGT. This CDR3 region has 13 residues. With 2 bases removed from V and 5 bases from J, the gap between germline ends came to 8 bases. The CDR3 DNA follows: TGTGCCAGCAGTGACCAGCAGGGAGATACGCAGTATTTT. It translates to CASSDQQGDTQYF.

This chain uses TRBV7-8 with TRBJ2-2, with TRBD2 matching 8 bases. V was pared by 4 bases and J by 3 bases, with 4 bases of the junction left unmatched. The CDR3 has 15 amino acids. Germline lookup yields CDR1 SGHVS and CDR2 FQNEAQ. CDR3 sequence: CASSYRGGYTGELFF. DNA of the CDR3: TGTGCCAGCAGCTACCGCGGGGGGTACACCGGGGAGCTGTTTTTT.

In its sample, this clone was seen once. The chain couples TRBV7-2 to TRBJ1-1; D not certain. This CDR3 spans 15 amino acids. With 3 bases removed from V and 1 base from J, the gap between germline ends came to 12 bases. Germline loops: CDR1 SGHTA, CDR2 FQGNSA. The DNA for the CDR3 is TGTGCCAGCAGCTTGGAATTAGACACGAACACTGAAGCTTTCTTT. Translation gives CASSLELDTNTEAFF.

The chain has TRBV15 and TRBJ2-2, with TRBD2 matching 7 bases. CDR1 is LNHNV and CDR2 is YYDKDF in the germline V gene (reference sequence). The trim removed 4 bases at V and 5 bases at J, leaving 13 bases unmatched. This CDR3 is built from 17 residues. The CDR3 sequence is CATSISDGVAGTGELFF. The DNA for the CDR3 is TGTGCCACCAGCATCAGCGACGGGGTAGCGGGTACCGGGGAGCTGTTTTTT.

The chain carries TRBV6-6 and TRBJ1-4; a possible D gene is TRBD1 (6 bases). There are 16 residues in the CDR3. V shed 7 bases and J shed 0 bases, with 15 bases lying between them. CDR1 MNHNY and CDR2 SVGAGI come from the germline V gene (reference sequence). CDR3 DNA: TGTGCCAGCACCCAGGGGTGGGCGACAACTAATGAAAAACTGTTTTTT. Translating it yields CASTQGWATTNEKLFF.

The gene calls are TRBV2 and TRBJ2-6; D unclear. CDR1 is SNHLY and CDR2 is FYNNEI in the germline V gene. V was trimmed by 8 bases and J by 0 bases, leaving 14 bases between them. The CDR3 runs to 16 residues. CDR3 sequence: CASQPAGFSGANVLTF. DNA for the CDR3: TGTGCCAGCCAACCCGCCGGGTTCTCTGGGGCCAACGTCCTGACTTTC.

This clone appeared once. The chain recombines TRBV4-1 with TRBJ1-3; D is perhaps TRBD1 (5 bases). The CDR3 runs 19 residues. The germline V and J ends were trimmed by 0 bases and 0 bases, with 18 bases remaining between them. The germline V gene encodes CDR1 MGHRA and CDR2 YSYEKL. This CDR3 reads CASSQDGAGSAFSGNTIYF. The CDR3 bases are TGCGCCAGCAGCCAAGATGGGGCGGGATCAGCTTTCTCTGGAAACACCATATATTTT.

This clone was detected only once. For the CDR3, the DNA is TGTGCCAGCAGCCCATACCAAGGGGCACTTCTCTCACCCCTCCACTTT. Translated, it gives CASSPYQGALLSPLHF. V usage is TRBV7-2 and J usage is TRBJ1-6, with a tentative D call TRBD1 (5 bases). CDR1 is SGHTA and CDR2 is FQGNSA in the germline V gene. The ends were cut back, 5 bases at V and 10 bases at J, with 21 bases in the middle. The CDR3 extends over 16 amino acids.

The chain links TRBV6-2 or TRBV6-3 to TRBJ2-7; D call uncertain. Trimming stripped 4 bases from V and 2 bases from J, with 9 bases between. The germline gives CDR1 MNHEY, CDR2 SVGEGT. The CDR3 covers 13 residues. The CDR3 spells CASSSYSPYEQYF. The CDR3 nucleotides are TGTGCCAGCAGTTCGTACAGTCCCTACGAGCAGTACTTC.

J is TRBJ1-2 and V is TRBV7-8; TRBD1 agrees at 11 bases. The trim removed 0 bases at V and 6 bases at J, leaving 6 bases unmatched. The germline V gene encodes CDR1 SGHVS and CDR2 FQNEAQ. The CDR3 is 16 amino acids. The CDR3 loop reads CASSLARGQGVDGYTF. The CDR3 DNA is TGTGCCAGCAGCTTAGCACGGGGACAGGGGGTAGATGGCTACACCTTC.

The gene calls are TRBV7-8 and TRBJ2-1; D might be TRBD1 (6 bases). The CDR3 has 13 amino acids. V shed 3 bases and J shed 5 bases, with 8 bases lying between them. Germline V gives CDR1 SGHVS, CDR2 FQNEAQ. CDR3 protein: CASSLYRDNEQFF. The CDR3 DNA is TGTGCCAGCAGCTTGTACAGGGACAATGAGCAGTTCTTC.

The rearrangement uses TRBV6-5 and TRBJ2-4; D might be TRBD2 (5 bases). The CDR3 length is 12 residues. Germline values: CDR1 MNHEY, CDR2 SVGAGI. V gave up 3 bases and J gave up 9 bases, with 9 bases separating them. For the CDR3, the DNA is TGTGCCAGCAGTTATCCACGGGGCATTCAGTACTTC. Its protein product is CASSYPRGIQYF.

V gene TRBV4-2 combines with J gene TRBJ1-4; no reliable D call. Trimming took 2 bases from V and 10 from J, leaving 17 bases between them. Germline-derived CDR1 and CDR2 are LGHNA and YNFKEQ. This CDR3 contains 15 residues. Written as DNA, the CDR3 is TGTGCCAGCAGCCAACTCTGGGAGATAGGCGGAAAACTGTTTTTT. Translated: CASSQLWEIGGKLFF.

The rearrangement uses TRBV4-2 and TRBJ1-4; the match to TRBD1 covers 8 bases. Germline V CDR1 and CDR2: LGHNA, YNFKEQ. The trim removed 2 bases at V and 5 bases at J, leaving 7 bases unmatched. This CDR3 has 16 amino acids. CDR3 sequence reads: CASSQNRGQGNEKLFF. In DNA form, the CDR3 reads TGTGCCAGCAGCCAAAATCGTGGACAGGGCAATGAAAAACTGTTTTTT.

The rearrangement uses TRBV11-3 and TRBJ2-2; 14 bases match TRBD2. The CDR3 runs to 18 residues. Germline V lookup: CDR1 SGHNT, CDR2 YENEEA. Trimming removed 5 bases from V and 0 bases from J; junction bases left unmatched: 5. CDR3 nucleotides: TGTGCCAGCAGCCCGGGGACTAGCGGGGGCCCGAACACCGGGGAGCTGTTTTTT. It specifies CASSPGTSGGPNTGELFF.

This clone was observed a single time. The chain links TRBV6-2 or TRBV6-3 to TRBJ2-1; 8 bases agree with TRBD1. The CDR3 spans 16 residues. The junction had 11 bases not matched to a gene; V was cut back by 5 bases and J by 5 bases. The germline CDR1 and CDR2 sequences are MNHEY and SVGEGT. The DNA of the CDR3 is TGTGCCAGCAGTGCCTACAGGGGGATTAGGGACAATGAGCAGTTCTTC. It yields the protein CASSAYRGIRDNEQFF.

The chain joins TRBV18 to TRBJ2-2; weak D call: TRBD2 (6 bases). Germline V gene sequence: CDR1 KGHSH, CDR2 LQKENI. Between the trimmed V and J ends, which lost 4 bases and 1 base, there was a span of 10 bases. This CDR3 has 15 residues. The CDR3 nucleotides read TGTGCCAGCTCACAGGCCGGGGGGAACACCGGGGAGCTGTTTTTT. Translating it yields CASSQAGGNTGELFF. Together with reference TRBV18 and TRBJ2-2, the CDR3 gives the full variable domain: NAGVMQNPRHLVRRRGQEARLRCSPMKGHSHVYWYRQLPEEGLKFMVYLQKENIIDESGMPKERFSAEFPKEGPSILRIQQVVRGDSAAYFCASSQAGGNTGELFFGEGSRLTVL.